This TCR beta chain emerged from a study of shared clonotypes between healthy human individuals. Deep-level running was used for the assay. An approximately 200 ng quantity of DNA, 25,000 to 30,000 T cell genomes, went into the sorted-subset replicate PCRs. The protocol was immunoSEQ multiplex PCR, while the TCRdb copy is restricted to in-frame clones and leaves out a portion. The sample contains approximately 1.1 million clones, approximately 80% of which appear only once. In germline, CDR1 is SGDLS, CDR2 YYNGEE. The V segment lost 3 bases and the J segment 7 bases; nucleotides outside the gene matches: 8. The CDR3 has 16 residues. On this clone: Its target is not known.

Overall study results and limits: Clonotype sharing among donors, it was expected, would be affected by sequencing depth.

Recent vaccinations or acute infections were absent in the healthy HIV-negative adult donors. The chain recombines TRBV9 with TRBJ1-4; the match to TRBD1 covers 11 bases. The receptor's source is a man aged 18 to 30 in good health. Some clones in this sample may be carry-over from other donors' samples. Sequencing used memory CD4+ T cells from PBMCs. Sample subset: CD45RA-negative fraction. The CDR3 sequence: CASSAYGQGASEKLFF. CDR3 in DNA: TGTGCCAGCAGCGCCTACGGACAGGGGGCGAGTGAAAAACTGTTTTTT.